The rows below give T cell receptor beta chains drawn from one sample of a study of blood T cell repertoires in COVID-19. Sequenced by immunoSEQ multiplex PCR; TCRdb stores in-frame clones only, minus some. The repertoire holds about 160,000 clones, with roughly 73% as singletons. The sequencing sample was made of peripheral blood. These receptors were taken from a man aged 70 or older with acute or convalescent COVID-19. Each CDR3 is given with its conserved first and last residue. D genes are given only for firm matches. Expanded clones are given a class, and other clones once, few, many or no size at all.

clone size: -
D gene: TRBD2
J gene: TRBJ2-1
V gene: TRBV28
CDR3 DNA: TGTGCCAGCAATGTTCCGGGACTAGAAAATGAGCAGTTCTTC
CDR3 protein: CASNVPGLENEQFF

clone size: -
D gene: TRBD2
J gene: TRBJ2-5
V gene: TRBV7-3
CDR3 DNA: TGTGCCAGCAGCTTAAGTCCTAGCGGGGGAGAGACCCAGTACTTC
CDR3 protein: CASSLSPSGGETQYF

clone size: -
D gene: -
J gene: TRBJ2-5
V gene: TRBV7-3
CDR3 DNA: TGTGCCAGCAGCTTATTCGGGTCAGAGACCCAGTACTTC
CDR3 protein: CASSLFGSETQYF

clone size: few
D gene: -
J gene: TRBJ1-5
V gene: TRBV10-3
CDR3 DNA: TGTGCCATCAGTGGACAGGATAGCAATCAGCCCCAGCATTTT
CDR3 protein: CAISGQDSNQPQHF

clone size: -
D gene: TRBD1
J gene: TRBJ1-3
V gene: TRBV5-1
CDR3 DNA: TGCGCCAGCAGCTTGGGACAGGGGGCGGCTGGAAACACCATATATTTT
CDR3 protein: CASSLGQGAAGNTIYF

clone size: -
D gene: -
J gene: TRBJ1-2
V gene: TRBV11-2
CDR3 DNA: TGTGCCAGCAGCTCACCAGGTAGCTACACCTTC
CDR3 protein: CASSSPGSYTF

clone size: -
D gene: -
J gene: TRBJ2-7
V gene: TRBV6-5
CDR3 DNA: TGTGCCAGCAGTCCCCCGGGAATGACCTACGAGCAGTACTTC
CDR3 protein: CASSPPGMTYEQYF

clone size: -
D gene: -
J gene: TRBJ2-2
V gene: TRBV5-1
CDR3 DNA: TGCGCCAGCAGCGTACAGGTGTCGAACACCGGGGAGCTGTTTTTT
CDR3 protein: CASSVQVSNTGELFF

clone size: -
D gene: -
J gene: TRBJ2-5
V gene: TRBV5-1
CDR3 DNA: TGCGCCAGCAGCTTGGTCGAGGGGGGGCCGGAGACCCAGTACTTC
CDR3 protein: CASSLVEGGPETQYF

clone size: -
D gene: -
J gene: TRBJ2-1
V gene: TRBV6-6
CDR3 DNA: TGTGCCAGCAGTTCCAGGGCCAGCTCCTACAATGAGCAGTTCTTC
CDR3 protein: CASSSRASSYNEQFF

clone size: -
D gene: TRBD1
J gene: TRBJ1-2
V gene: TRBV7-9
CDR3 DNA: TGTGCCAGCAGCCCACGGACAGGGGAGTCCTATGGCTACACCTTC
CDR3 protein: CASSPRTGESYGYTF

clone size: -
D gene: -
J gene: TRBJ1-1
V gene: TRBV7-9
CDR3 DNA: TGTGCCAGCAGCTTATTCGGTCTGGCAGGGGAACCGTGGGCTTTCTTT
CDR3 protein: CASSLFGLAGEPWAFF

clone size: -
D gene: TRBD2
J gene: TRBJ2-3
V gene: TRBV27
CDR3 DNA: TGTGCCAGCAGTTTAAGTAGCGGGGGGACCTATTTGGACACAGATACGCAGTATTTT
CDR3 protein: CASSLSSGGTYLDTDTQYF

clone size: -
D gene: TRBD2
J gene: TRBJ2-2
V gene: TRBV9
CDR3 DNA: TGTGCCAGCAGCGTGCGGGAGGGGAACACCGGGGAGCTGTTTTTT
CDR3 protein: CASSVREGNTGELFF

clone size: -
D gene: -
J gene: TRBJ1-3
V gene: TRBV15
CDR3 DNA: TGTGCCACCAGCAGAGATCTAAGCGGGGACACCATATATTTT
CDR3 protein: CATSRDLSGDTIYF

clone size: -
D gene: -
J gene: TRBJ2-7
V gene: TRBV30
CDR3 DNA: TGTGCCTGGAGACGGACTGGAGCCTACGAGCAGTACTTC
CDR3 protein: CAWRRTGAYEQYF

clone size: -
D gene: -
J gene: TRBJ1-5
V gene: TRBV6-6
CDR3 DNA: TGTGCCAGCATGGGGCCCGTGGACGACCATCAGCCCCAGCATTTT
CDR3 protein: CASMGPVDDHQPQHF

clone size: -
D gene: -
J gene: TRBJ2-7
V gene: TRBV7-3
CDR3 DNA: TGTGCCAGCAGTCCCGGGACTTCCGCATTCGGCGAGCAGTACTTC
CDR3 protein: CASSPGTSAFGEQYF

clone size: few
D gene: -
J gene: TRBJ2-7
V gene: TRBV3-1/TRBV3-2
CDR3 DNA: TGTGCCAGCAGCCAAGTACTGAGAAAGGAGCAGTACTTC
CDR3 protein: CASSQVLRKEQYF

clone size: -
D gene: -
J gene: TRBJ2-7
V gene: TRBV15
CDR3 DNA: TGTGCCACCAGCAGAGACGGAGGCGGGAAAGAGCAGTACTTC
CDR3 protein: CATSRDGGGKEQYF

clone size: -
D gene: TRBD2
J gene: TRBJ2-2
V gene: TRBV10-2
CDR3 DNA: TGCGCCAGCAGGCTAGCGGGGGGGCAAACCGGGGAGCTGTTTTTT
CDR3 protein: CASRLAGGQTGELFF

clone size: -
D gene: -
J gene: TRBJ1-1
V gene: TRBV6-5
CDR3 DNA: TGTGCCAGCGGGTACCAGGGTGAAGCTTTCTTT
CDR3 protein: CASGYQGEAFF

clone size: -
D gene: TRBD1
J gene: TRBJ1-2
V gene: TRBV5-1
CDR3 DNA: TGCGCCAGCAGCTTGGGAAGCCTTGGACAGGGAATTACTGATGGCTACACCTTC
CDR3 protein: CASSLGSLGQGITDGYTF

clone size: few
D gene: -
J gene: TRBJ2-7
V gene: TRBV11-2
CDR3 DNA: TGTGCCAGCAGCCCCCAACAGGGCCTACCCTACGAGCAGTACTTC
CDR3 protein: CASSPQQGLPYEQYF

clone size: -
D gene: -
J gene: TRBJ1-1
V gene: TRBV27
CDR3 DNA: TGTGCCAGCAATATTGGGGGCTTAAACACTGAAGCTTTCTTT
CDR3 protein: CASNIGGLNTEAFF

clone size: -
D gene: -
J gene: TRBJ1-5
V gene: TRBV12-3/TRBV12-4
CDR3 DNA: TGTGCCAGCAGCCAGGAACAGGGACAGCCCCAGCATTTT
CDR3 protein: CASSQEQGQPQHF

clone size: few
D gene: -
J gene: TRBJ1-2
V gene: TRBV19
CDR3 DNA: TGTGCCAGTAGGGGCAACGTCTATGGCTACACCTTC
CDR3 protein: CASRGNVYGYTF

clone size: few
D gene: TRBD1
J gene: TRBJ2-1
V gene: TRBV10-2
CDR3 DNA: TGCGCCAGCCGGGGGACAGGGGGAAACAATGAGCAGTTCTTC
CDR3 protein: CASRGTGGNNEQFF

clone size: few
D gene: TRBD1
J gene: TRBJ1-1
V gene: TRBV6-5
CDR3 DNA: TGTGCCAGCAGAGCAGACAGGGGGAACACTGAAGCTTTCTTT
CDR3 protein: CASRADRGNTEAFF

clone size: -
D gene: TRBD1
J gene: TRBJ2-2
V gene: TRBV25-1
CDR3 DNA: TGTGCCAGCGGCTGGACAGGGAACACCGGGGAGCTGTTTTTT
CDR3 protein: CASGWTGNTGELFF

clone size: -
D gene: -
J gene: TRBJ1-1
V gene: TRBV10-3
CDR3 DNA: TGTGCCATCAGTGCCCGGGGGAACACTGAAGCTTTCTTT
CDR3 protein: CAISARGNTEAFF

clone size: -
D gene: TRBD2
J gene: TRBJ2-3
V gene: TRBV6-1
CDR3 DNA: TGTGCCAGCAGTGCCGCTAGCGGGGTGTACGCAGATACGCAGTATTTT
CDR3 protein: CASSAASGVYADTQYF

clone size: -
D gene: -
J gene: TRBJ2-7
V gene: TRBV7-9
CDR3 DNA: TGTGCCAGCAGCCCCTCGGGCAGGGTTGGCGAGCAGTACTTC
CDR3 protein: CASSPSGRVGEQYF

clone size: few
D gene: -
J gene: TRBJ2-7
V gene: TRBV7-7
CDR3 DNA: TGTGCTAGCAGCTTAGCACCAGGGAAGGCCTACGAGCAGTACTTC
CDR3 protein: CASSLAPGKAYEQYF

clone size: -
D gene: -
J gene: TRBJ1-2
V gene: TRBV6-1
CDR3 DNA: TGTGCCAGCAGTGAAGCCGGGTATGGCTACACCTTC
CDR3 protein: CASSEAGYGYTF

clone size: -
D gene: -
J gene: TRBJ1-1
V gene: TRBV7-9
CDR3 DNA: TGTGCCAGCAGCTCACCCGGGAGTGGAGCTTTCTTT
CDR3 protein: CASSSPGSGAFF

clone size: -
D gene: -
J gene: TRBJ1-2
V gene: TRBV5-1
CDR3 DNA: TGCGCCAGCAGCTTGGCCTCACAGCTCTATGGCTACACCTTC
CDR3 protein: CASSLASQLYGYTF

clone size: -
D gene: -
J gene: TRBJ2-1
V gene: TRBV5-1
CDR3 DNA: TGCGCCAGCAGCTTGGTTCCGGGAGAGCAGTTCTTC
CDR3 protein: CASSLVPGEQFF

clone size: -
D gene: TRBD1
J gene: TRBJ2-7
V gene: TRBV7-6
CDR3 DNA: TGTGCCAGCAGTTTCGGGACAGGGGGCAAGGAGCAGTACTTC
CDR3 protein: CASSFGTGGKEQYF

clone size: once
D gene: TRBD2
J gene: TRBJ2-7
V gene: TRBV3-1/TRBV3-2
CDR3 DNA: TGTGCCAGCAGCCAAGTAACCAGCGGGACCTCCTACGAGCAGTACTTC
CDR3 protein: CASSQVTSGTSYEQYF

clone size: many
D gene: -
J gene: TRBJ2-1
V gene: TRBV2
CDR3 DNA: TGTGCCAGCACTGAACTAGTTCCCAGTGGTTATAATGAGCAGTTCTTC
CDR3 protein: CASTELVPSGYNEQFF

clone size: -
D gene: -
J gene: TRBJ1-3
V gene: TRBV6-5
CDR3 DNA: TGTGCCAGCAGGCCCGGGACATACTCTGGAAACACCATATATTTT
CDR3 protein: CASRPGTYSGNTIYF

clone size: -
D gene: -
J gene: TRBJ2-2
V gene: TRBV19
CDR3 DNA: TGTGCCAGTAGTGCCTCAGGGGTCACCGGGGAGCTGTTTTTT
CDR3 protein: CASSASGVTGELFF

clone size: -
D gene: TRBD2
J gene: TRBJ2-3
V gene: TRBV28
CDR3 DNA: TGTGCCAGCAGCGGAGCGGGAGTTAAAGATACGCAGTATTTT
CDR3 protein: CASSGAGVKDTQYF

clone size: -
D gene: -
J gene: TRBJ1-4
V gene: TRBV27
CDR3 DNA: TGTGCCAGCAGTCCTCGGATTCCCAGGGATGAAAAACTGTTTTTT
CDR3 protein: CASSPRIPRDEKLFF

clone size: -
D gene: -
J gene: TRBJ2-4
V gene: TRBV5-1
CDR3 DNA: TGCGCCAGCAGCTTGGACGGTGTAGCCAAAAACATTCAGTACTTC
CDR3 protein: CASSLDGVAKNIQYF

clone size: -
D gene: TRBD2
J gene: TRBJ2-7
V gene: TRBV24-1
CDR3 DNA: TGTGCCACCAGTGATGGGACTAGCGGATCCTACGAGCAGTACTTC
CDR3 protein: CATSDGTSGSYEQYF

clone size: -
D gene: TRBD1
J gene: TRBJ2-7
V gene: TRBV29-1
CDR3 DNA: TGCAGCGTCCACGTCGGACAGGGAATCTACGAGCAGTACTTC
CDR3 protein: CSVHVGQGIYEQYF

clone size: few
D gene: -
J gene: TRBJ1-6
V gene: TRBV4-2
CDR3 DNA: TGTGCCAGCAGCCATAGCAGGGGAACCCTCCACTTT
CDR3 protein: CASSHSRGTLHF

clone size: few
D gene: -
J gene: TRBJ2-2
V gene: TRBV7-9
CDR3 DNA: TGTGCCAGCTCCTTTAACACCGGGGAGCTGTTTTTT
CDR3 protein: CASSFNTGELFF